This section outlines one TCR beta chain sequence together with its context. The antigen remains unidentified. Symptoms, serum thyroxine and TRAb, thyroid ultrasound, and orbital computed tomography formed the diagnostic basis. The data belong to a study of Graves' ophthalmopathy and Graves' hyperthyroidism. Study context: Stable hyperthyroid donors showed no ophthalmopathy during 18 months follow-up.

From RNA, the CDR3 regions of TCR beta chains were amplified and sequenced. An initial RT-PCR round employing HTBI primers preceded a second-round multiplex PCR. TCRdb re-derived calls from the multiplex PCR reads in MiXCR, one entry per CDR3 protein. The sample has about 1.2 million distinct CDR3 sequences, 35% to 40% seen once; the top ten hold over 8.5%. Whole-study results and caveats: For predicting ophthalmopathy progression, the model had roughly 70% sensitivity and 72% to 85% specificity.

There are 13 residues in the CDR3. The germline V and J ends were trimmed by 5 bases and 5 bases, with 10 bases remaining between them. Germline loops: CDR1 SGHVS, CDR2 FQNEAQ. Sequencing used peripheral blood or thyroid tissue (not recorded which). The source is an adult man with Graves' hyperthyroidism. The chain carries TRBV7-8 and TRBJ1-5, with TRBD1 as a possible D gene (5 bases). As DNA, the CDR3 is TGTGCCAGCAGCCCAGGGCCACATCAGCCCCAGCATTTT. This translates into CASSPGPHQPQHF. Drawing the rest from reference TRBV7-8 and TRBJ1-5, the complete variable domain is GAGVSQSPRYKVAKRGQDVALRCDPISGHVSLFWYQQALGQGPEFLTYFQNEAQLDKSGLPSDRFFAERPEGSVSTLKIQRTQQEDSAVYLCASSPGPHQPQHFGDGTRLSIL.